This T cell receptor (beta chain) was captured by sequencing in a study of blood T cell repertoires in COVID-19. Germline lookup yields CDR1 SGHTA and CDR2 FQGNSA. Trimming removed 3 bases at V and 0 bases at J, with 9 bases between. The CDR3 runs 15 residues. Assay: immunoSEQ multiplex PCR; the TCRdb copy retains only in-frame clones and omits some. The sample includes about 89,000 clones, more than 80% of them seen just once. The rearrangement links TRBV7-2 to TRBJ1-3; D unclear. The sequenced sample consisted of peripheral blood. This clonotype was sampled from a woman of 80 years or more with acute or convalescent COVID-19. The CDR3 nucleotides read TGTGCCAGCAGCTTCGCGGCGGGCTCTGGAAACACCATATATTTT. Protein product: CASSFAAGSGNTIYF.